These 5 T cell receptor beta chains were sequenced from one sample in a study of PD-1 blockade in classical Hodgkin lymphoma (TCRdb year 2020). Libraries were constructed by the immunoSEQ multiplex PCR assay. TCRdb took this table from immuneACCESS and kept in-frame rearrangements with V and J called. Such tables lack part of the clones; where checked against another copy, unresolved V genes explain under half of the gap, and the rest is unexplained. Counted in this sample were more than 85,000 clones; roughly 89% of them appeared once. In total, the top ten clones hold under 20% of the sample. What the time point label conveys for this sample: cycle 4 day 1 (C4D1), after 5 to 7 weeks of nivolumab. Every trial patient had relapsed following autologous stem cell transplantation, and prior brentuximab vedotin exposure was what differed among cohorts A, B and C. This specimen was peripheral blood mononuclear cells (PBMCs), taken before the fourth cycle of nivolumab. Source of these receptors: a human donor with classical Hodgkin lymphoma.

The genes are TRBV4-1 and TRBJ2-7, with D hard to call. Germline loops: CDR1 MGHRA, CDR2 YSYEKL. The V end was cut by 2 bases, the J end by 6 bases, with 17 bases between. The CDR3 runs to 15 residues. CDR3 nucleotide sequence: TGCGCCAGCAGCCAAACGACCAGAACCTTCGTCGAGCAGTACTTC. Translation gives CASSQTTRTFVEQYF.

The CDR3 DNA is TGTGCCAGCAGCTCCGGGACACCAGGGGTAGATACGCAGTATTTT. The encoded protein is CASSSGTPGVDTQYF. This chain connects TRBV5-4 to TRBJ2-3, with D possibly matching TRBD1 (6 bases). Trimming took off 3 bases at V and 5 bases at J, with 16 bases between the two ends. This CDR3 region has 15 residues. Germline CDR1 is SGHNT and CDR2 is YYREEE (reference sequence).

The rearrangement uses TRBV7-2 and TRBJ2-7; perhaps TRBD2 as D (6 bases). The CDR3 loop spans 12 amino acids. V lost 5 bases and J lost 6, with 11 bases in between. Germline lookup yields CDR1 SGHTA and CDR2 FQGNSA. Written as DNA, the CDR3 is TGTGCCAGCAGCAAGGGACTGTCCGAGCAGTACTTC. This encodes CASSKGLSEQYF.

This chain links TRBV21-1 with TRBJ1-4. TRBV21-1 has pseudogene status. The CDR3 length is 12 residues. The CDR3: CASTKRLEKLFF. As DNA, the CDR3 is TGTGCCAGCACTAAGCGCCTAGAAAAACTGTTTTTT.

The chain couples TRBV7-2 to TRBJ2-7; D perhaps matches TRBD2 (5 bases). This CDR3 region has 17 residues. The germline V gene has CDR1 SGHTA and CDR2 FQGNSA. V was shortened by 0 bases and J by 1 base, with 16 bases between the two germline ends. CDR3 DNA: TGTGCCAGCAGCTTAGCAGCCCGAGCGGACGGGTCCTACGAGCAGTACTTC. This gives the protein CASSLAARADGSYEQYF.